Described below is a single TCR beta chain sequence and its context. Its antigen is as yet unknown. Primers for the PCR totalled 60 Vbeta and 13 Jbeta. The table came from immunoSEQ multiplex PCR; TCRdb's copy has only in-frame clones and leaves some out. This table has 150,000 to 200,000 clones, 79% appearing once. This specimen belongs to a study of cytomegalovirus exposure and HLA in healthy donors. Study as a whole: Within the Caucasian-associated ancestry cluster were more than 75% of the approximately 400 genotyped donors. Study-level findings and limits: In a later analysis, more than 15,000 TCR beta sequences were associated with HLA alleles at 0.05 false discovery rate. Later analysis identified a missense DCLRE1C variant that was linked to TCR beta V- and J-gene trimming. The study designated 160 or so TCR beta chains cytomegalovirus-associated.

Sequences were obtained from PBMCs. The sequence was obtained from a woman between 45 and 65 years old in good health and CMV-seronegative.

The CDR3 region is CASRVGVTTDTQYF. Here the CDR3 DNA reads TGTGCCAGCAGAGTCGGGGTTACGACAGATACGCAGTATTTT. The chain combines TRBV27 with TRBJ2-3; D might be TRBD2 (5 bases). Germline values: CDR1 MNHEY, CDR2 SMNVEV (reference sequence). This CDR3 region has 14 residues. Trimming stripped 6 bases from V and 3 bases from J, with 13 bases between.